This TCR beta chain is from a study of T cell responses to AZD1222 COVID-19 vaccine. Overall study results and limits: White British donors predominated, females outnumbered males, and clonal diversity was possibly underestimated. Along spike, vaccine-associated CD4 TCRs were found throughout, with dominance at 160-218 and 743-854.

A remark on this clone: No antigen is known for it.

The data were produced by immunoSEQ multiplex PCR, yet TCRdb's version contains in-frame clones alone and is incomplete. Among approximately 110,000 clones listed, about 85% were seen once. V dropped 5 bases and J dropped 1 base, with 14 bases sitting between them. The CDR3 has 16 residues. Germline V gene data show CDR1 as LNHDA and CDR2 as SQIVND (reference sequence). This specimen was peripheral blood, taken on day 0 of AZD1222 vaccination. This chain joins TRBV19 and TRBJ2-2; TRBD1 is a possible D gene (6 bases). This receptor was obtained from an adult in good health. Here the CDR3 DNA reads TGTGCCAGTAGTCCTTGGACAGCCTGGAACACCGGGGAGCTGTTTTTT. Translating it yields CASSPWTAWNTGELFF.